This note documents a single T cell receptor beta chain sequence. This sample was included in a study of blood T cell repertoires in COVID-19. Study overall: Specimens from acute and convalescent COVID-19 originated in the United States, Italy and Spain. Sample material is recorded as cDNA or gDNA derived from T cells, B-cell-depleted T cells, or PBMCs.

Original methodology: Amplification of reference gene primers provided the estimated nucleated cell counts. Clones were sequenced by immunoSEQ multiplex PCR, and TCRdb holds only the in-frame ones, with some missing. Clone size and the V and J calls come from that table; the DNA yielded D and trimming. The table includes more than 150,000 clones, more than 70% detected once. The receptor's source is a young man with active or convalescent COVID-19. Sequences were obtained from peripheral blood.

The CDR3 coding sequence is TGCGCCAGCAGCCAAGTGGCCAGGGGGTCGATTGAAGCTTTCTTT. This codes for CASSQVARGSIEAFF. The chain joins TRBV4-3 to TRBJ1-1; 7 nucleotides align to TRBD1. This CDR3 spans 15 amino acids. Germline assignment: CDR1 LGHNA and CDR2 YSLEER. V was pared by 1 base and J by 7 bases, with 9 bases of the junction left unmatched.